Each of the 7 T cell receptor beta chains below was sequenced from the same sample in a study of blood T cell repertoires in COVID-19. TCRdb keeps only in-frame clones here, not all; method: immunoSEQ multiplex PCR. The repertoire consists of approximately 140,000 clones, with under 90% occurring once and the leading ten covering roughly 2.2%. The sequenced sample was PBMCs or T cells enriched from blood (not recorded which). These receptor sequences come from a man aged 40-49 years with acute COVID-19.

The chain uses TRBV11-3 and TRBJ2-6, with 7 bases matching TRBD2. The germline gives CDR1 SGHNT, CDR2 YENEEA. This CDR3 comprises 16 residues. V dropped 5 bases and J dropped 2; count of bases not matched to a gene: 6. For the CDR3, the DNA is TGTGCCAGCAGCCCCGGGGAGGGGACTGGGGCCAACGTCCTGACTTTC. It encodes CASSPGEGTGANVLTF. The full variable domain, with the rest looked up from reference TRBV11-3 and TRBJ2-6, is EAGVVQSPRYKIIEKKQPVAFWCNPISGHNTLYWYLQNLGQGPELLIRYENEEAVDDSQLPKDRFSAERLKGVDSTLKIQPAELGDSAVYLCASSPGEGTGANVLTFGAGSRLTVL.

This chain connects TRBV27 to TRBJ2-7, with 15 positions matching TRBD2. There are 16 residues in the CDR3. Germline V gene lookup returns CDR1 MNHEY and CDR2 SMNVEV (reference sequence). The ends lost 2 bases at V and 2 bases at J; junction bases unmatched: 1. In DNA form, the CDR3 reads TGTGCCAGCAGTTTAGGACTAGCGGGAGGGACCTACGAGCAGTACTTC. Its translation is CASSLGLAGGTYEQYF.

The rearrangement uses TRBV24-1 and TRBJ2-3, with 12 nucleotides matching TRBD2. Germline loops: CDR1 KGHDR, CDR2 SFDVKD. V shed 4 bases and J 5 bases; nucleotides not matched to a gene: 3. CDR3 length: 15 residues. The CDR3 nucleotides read TGTGCCACCAGTGACCAGACTAGCGGGGGAGATACGCAGTATTTT. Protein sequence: CATSDQTSGGDTQYF.

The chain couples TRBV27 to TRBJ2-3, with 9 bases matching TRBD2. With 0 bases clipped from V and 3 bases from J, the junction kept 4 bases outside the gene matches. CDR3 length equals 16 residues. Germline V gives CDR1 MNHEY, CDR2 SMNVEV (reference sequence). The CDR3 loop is CASSLSVAGATDTQYF. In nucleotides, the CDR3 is TGTGCCAGCAGTTTATCGGTAGCGGGAGCTACAGATACGCAGTATTTT.

The CDR3 sequence is CASSERQIYGYTF. CDR3 in DNA: TGTGCCAGCAGTGAAAGACAGATTTATGGCTACACCTTC. The chain uses TRBV2 and TRBJ1-2, with D possibly matching TRBD1 (5 bases). CDR3 size: 13 residues. Trimming left V 2 bases short and J 5 bases short, with 9 bases between. In germline, CDR1 is SNHLY, CDR2 FYNNEI.

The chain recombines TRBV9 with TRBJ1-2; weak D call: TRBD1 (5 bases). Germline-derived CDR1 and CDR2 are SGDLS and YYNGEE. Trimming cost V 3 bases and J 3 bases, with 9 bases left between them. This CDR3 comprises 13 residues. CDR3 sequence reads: CASSAGDDYGYTF. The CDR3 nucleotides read TGTGCCAGCAGCGCGGGGGATGACTATGGCTACACCTTC. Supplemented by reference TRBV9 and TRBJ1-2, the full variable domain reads DSGVTQTPKHLITATGQRVTLRCSPRSGDLSVYWYQQSLDQGLQFLIQYYNGEERAKGNILERFSAQQFPDLHSELNLSSLELGDSALYFCASSAGDDYGYTFGSGTRLTVV.

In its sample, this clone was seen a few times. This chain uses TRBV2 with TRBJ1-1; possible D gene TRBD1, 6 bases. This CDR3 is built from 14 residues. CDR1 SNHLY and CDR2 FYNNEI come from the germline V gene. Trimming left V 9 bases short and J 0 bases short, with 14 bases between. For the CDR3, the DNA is TGTGCCAGTAAAAGACAGGCCATGAACACTGAAGCTTTCTTT. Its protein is CASKRQAMNTEAFF.